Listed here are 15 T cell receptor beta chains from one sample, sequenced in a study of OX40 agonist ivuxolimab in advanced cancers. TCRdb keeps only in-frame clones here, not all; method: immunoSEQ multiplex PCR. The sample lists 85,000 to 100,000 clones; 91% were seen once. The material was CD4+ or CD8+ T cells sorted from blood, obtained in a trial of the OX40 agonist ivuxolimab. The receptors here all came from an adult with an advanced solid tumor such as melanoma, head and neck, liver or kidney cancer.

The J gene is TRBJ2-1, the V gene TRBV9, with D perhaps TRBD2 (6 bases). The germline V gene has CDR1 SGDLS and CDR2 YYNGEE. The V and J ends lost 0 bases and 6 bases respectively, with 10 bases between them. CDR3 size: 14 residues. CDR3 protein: CASSVVGTSNEQFF. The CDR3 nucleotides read TGTGCCAGCAGCGTAGTTGGGACTTCCAATGAGCAGTTCTTC.

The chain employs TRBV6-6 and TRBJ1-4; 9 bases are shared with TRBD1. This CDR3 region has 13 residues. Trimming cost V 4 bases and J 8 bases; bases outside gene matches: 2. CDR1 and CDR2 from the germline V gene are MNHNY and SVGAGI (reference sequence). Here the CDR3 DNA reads TGTGCCAGCAGTTCAACAGGGGGCGAAAAACTGTTTTTT. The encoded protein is CASSSTGGEKLFF.

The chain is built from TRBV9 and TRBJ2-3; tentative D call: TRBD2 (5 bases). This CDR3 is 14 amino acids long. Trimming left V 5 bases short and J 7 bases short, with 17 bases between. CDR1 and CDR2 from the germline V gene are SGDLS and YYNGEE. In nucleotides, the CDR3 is TGTGCCAGCAGTCCCCCCGGGATCCGGAATACGCAGTATTTT. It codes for CASSPPGIRNTQYF. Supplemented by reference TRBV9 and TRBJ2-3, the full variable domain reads DSGVTQTPKHLITATGQRVTLRCSPRSGDLSVYWYQQSLDQGLQFLIQYYNGEERAKGNILERFSAQQFPDLHSELNLSSLELGDSALYFCASSPPGIRNTQYFGPGTRLTVL.

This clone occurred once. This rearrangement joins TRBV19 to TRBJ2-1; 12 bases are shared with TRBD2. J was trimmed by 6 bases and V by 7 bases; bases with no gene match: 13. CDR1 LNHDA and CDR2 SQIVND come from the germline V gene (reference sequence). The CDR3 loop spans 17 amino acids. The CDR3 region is CASKALAGGLRGNEQFF. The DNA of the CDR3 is TGTGCCAGTAAGGCACTAGCGGGAGGCCTCCGCGGCAATGAGCAGTTCTTC.

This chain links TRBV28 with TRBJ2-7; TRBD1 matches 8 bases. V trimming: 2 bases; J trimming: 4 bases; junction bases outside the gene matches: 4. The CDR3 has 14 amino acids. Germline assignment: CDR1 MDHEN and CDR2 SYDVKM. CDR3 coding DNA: TGTGCCAGCAGTTTACCAGGGGGCTGGTACGAGCAGTACTTC. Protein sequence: CASSLPGGWYEQYF.

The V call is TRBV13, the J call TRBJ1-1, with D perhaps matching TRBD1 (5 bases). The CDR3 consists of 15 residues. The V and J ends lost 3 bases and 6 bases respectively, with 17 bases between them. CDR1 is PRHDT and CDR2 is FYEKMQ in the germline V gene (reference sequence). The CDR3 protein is CASSFPTAGGAEAFF. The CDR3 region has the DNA TGTGCCAGCAGCTTTCCTACAGCCGGGGGGGCTGAAGCTTTCTTT.

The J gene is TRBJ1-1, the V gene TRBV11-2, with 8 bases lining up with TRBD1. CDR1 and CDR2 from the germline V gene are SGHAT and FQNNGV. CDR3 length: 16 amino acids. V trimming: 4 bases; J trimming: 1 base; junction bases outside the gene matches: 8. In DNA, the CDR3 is TGTGCCAGCAGCTATGCCGGGACAGGAGGGAACACTGAAGCTTTCTTT. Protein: CASSYAGTGGNTEAFF.

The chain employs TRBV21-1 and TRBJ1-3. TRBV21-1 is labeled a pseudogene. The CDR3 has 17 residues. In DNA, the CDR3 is TGTGCCAGCAGCTCCCGGGACGGGCTTTCCTCTGGAAACACCATATATTTT. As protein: CASSSRDGLSSGNTIYF.

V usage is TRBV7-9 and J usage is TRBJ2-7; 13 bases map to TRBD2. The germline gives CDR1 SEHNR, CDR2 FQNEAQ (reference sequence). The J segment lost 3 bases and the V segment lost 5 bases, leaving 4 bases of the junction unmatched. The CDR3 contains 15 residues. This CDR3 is CASSIGTSGDYEQYF. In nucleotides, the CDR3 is TGTGCCAGCAGCATAGGGACTAGCGGGGACTACGAGCAGTACTTC.

CDR3 amino acids: CASSLAGTVVNEKLFF. The DNA of the CDR3 is TGTGCCAGCAGCTTAGCGGGGACAGTGGTTAATGAAAAACTGTTTTTT. V gene TRBV7-2 combines with J gene TRBJ1-4; the match to TRBD1 covers 7 bases. Germline CDR1 reads SGHTA; CDR2 reads FQGNSA. CDR3 length: 16 residues. With 0 bases clipped from V and 4 bases from J, the junction kept 5 bases outside the gene matches.

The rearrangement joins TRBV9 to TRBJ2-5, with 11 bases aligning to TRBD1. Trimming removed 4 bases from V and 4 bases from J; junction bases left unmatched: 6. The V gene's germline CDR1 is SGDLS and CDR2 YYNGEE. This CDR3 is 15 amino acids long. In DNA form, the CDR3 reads TGTGCCAGCAGCACTAGGACAGGGGGCCGAGAGACCCAGTACTTC. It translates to CASSTRTGGRETQYF.

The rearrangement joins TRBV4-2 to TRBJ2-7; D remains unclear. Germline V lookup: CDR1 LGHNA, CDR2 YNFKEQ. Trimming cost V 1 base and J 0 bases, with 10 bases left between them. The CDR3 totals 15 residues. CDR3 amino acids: CASSQVLASSYEQYF. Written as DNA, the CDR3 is TGTGCCAGCAGCCAAGTACTCGCGAGCTCCTACGAGCAGTACTTC.

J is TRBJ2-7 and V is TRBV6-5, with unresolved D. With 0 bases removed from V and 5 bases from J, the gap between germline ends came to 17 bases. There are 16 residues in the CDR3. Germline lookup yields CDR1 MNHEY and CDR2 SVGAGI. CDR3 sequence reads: CASSYSQVKLGNEQYF. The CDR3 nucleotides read TGTGCCAGCAGTTACTCGCAGGTTAAGTTGGGGAACGAGCAGTACTTC.

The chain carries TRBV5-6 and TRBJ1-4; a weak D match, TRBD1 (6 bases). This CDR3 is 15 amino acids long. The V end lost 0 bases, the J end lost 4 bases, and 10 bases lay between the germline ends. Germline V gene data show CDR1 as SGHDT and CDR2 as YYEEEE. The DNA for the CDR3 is TGTGCCAGCAGCTTGGGTGGGGGCGGTAATGAAAAACTGTTTTTT. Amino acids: CASSLGGGGNEKLFF.

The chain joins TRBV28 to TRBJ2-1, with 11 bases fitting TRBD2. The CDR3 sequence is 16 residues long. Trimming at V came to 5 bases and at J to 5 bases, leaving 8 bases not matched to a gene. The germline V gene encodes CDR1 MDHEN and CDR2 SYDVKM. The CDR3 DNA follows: TGTGCCAGCAGTGAGGGGGGACTAGCGGCTCACAATGAGCAGTTCTTC. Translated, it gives CASSEGGLAAHNEQFF.